Listed here is a single T cell receptor beta chain. This sample was included in a study of CD8+ T cells in alopecia areata. The treatment is: oral pan-JAK inhibitor, 5-10 mg twice daily. Alopecia areata patients gave lesional scalp punch biopsies and peripheral blood samples. RNA extraction and reverse transcription yielded cDNA as sequencing template. Clones were sequenced by immunoSEQ multiplex PCR, and TCRdb holds only the in-frame ones, with some missing. The sample carries more than 95,000 clones, 58% recorded once. Trimming stripped 3 bases from V and 3 bases from J, with 14 bases between. CDR1 and CDR2 (germline): SGHAT, FQNNGV. This CDR3 has 15 amino acids.

This clonotype was sampled from a human donor with alopecia areata. Source: CD8+ T cells sorted from blood, taken at week 4, from a patient treated with tofacitinib. The chain has TRBV11-2 and TRBJ1-2; possible D gene TRBD1, 6 bases. The CDR3 sequence is CASSFSTGTYYGYTF. The DNA of the CDR3 is TGTGCCAGCAGCTTTAGTACAGGGACCTACTATGGCTACACCTTC.